These T cell receptor beta chains were read from a single sample in a study of shared clonotypes between healthy human individuals. Profiled with immunoSEQ multiplex PCR; TCRdb holds only in-frame clones, not every one. The profile shows 2 million to 2.5 million clones, 85% to 95% of them singletons. Sequenced material: naive CD8+ T cells from PBMCs. Receptors originate from a man younger than 30 in good health. Some clones in this sample may be carry-over from other donors' samples. The CDR3 runs from the conserved cysteine through the conserved F or W. Each record gives: D gene, V gene, J gene, clone size, CDR3 protein, CDR3 DNA. D genes are given only for firm matches. Part of the rows lack a size; the others show once, few, many or a class for expanded clones.

d_gene: TRBD2
v_gene: TRBV7-8
j_gene: TRBJ2-3
abundance: -
CDR3aa: CASSLVAGVGTDTQYF
CDR3nt: TGTGCCAGCAGCTTAGTGGCGGGAGTAGGCACAGATACGCAGTATTTT

d_gene: -
v_gene: TRBV7-6
j_gene: TRBJ2-1
abundance: -
CDR3aa: CASSPRPYNEQFF
CDR3nt: TGTGCCAGCAGCCCTCGGCCCTACAATGAGCAGTTCTTC

d_gene: TRBD2
v_gene: TRBV28
j_gene: TRBJ2-1
abundance: -
CDR3aa: CASSPWTSGRVNEQFF
CDR3nt: TGTGCCAGCAGTCCCTGGACTAGCGGGAGGGTCAATGAGCAGTTCTTC

d_gene: TRBD2
v_gene: TRBV7-6
j_gene: TRBJ2-1
abundance: -
CDR3aa: CASSLTLAGLLSYNEQFF
CDR3nt: TGTGCCAGCAGCTTAACTCTAGCGGGCCTCCTATCCTACAATGAGCAGTTCTTC

d_gene: -
v_gene: TRBV21-1
j_gene: TRBJ2-7
abundance: -
CDR3aa: CASSKVAESTYEQYF
CDR3nt: TGTGCCAGCAGCAAAGTAGCGGAGAGTACCTACGAGCAGTACTTC

d_gene: -
v_gene: TRBV6-5
j_gene: TRBJ2-5
abundance: -
CDR3aa: CASSSRAGETQYF
CDR3nt: TGTGCCAGCAGTTCGCGGGCGGGGGAGACCCAGTACTTC

d_gene: -
v_gene: TRBV7-2
j_gene: TRBJ1-1
abundance: -
CDR3aa: CASSPRTTEAFF
CDR3nt: TGTGCCAGCAGCCCACGAACCACTGAAGCTTTCTTT

d_gene: -
v_gene: TRBV19
j_gene: TRBJ1-1
abundance: once
CDR3aa: CASSIGGLPNTEAFF
CDR3nt: TGTGCCAGTAGTATAGGTGGACTCCCGAACACTGAAGCTTTCTTT

d_gene: TRBD2
v_gene: TRBV27
j_gene: TRBJ2-1
abundance: once
CDR3aa: CASRDGAGAHASPNNEQFF
CDR3nt: TGTGCCAGCAGGGATGGGGCGGGAGCACACGCTTCCCCTAACAATGAGCAGTTCTTC

d_gene: TRBD1
v_gene: TRBV19
j_gene: TRBJ2-1
abundance: once
CDR3aa: CASSIGGQGLYNEQFF
CDR3nt: TGTGCCAGTAGTATAGGAGGACAGGGGCTCTACAATGAGCAGTTCTTC

d_gene: -
v_gene: TRBV27
j_gene: TRBJ2-2
abundance: -
CDR3aa: CASSLGLGTYGGELFF
CDR3nt: TGTGCCAGCAGTTTGGGGCTAGGGACTTATGGCGGGGAGCTGTTTTTT

d_gene: -
v_gene: TRBV5-5
j_gene: TRBJ1-4
abundance: -
CDR3aa: CASSLVVNEKLFF
CDR3nt: TGTGCCAGCAGCTTGGTGGTAAATGAAAAACTGTTTTTT

d_gene: TRBD2
v_gene: TRBV7-9
j_gene: TRBJ2-1
abundance: -
CDR3aa: CASSLPTWTSGSGDEQFF
CDR3nt: TGTGCCAGCAGCTTACCCACGTGGACTAGCGGGAGTGGGGATGAGCAGTTCTTC

d_gene: -
v_gene: TRBV7-6
j_gene: TRBJ2-5
abundance: -
CDR3aa: CASTDLLRGPETQYF
CDR3nt: TGTGCCAGCACCGACTTACTCCGGGGCCCAGAGACCCAGTACTTC

d_gene: -
v_gene: TRBV19
j_gene: TRBJ2-7
abundance: -
CDR3aa: CASSQSYEQYF
CDR3nt: TGTGCCAGTAGTCAATCCTACGAGCAGTACTTC

d_gene: -
v_gene: TRBV10-3
j_gene: TRBJ2-1
abundance: -
CDR3aa: CAHAEGDSYNEQFF
CDR3nt: TGTGCCCACGCAGAAGGGGATTCCTACAATGAGCAGTTCTTC

d_gene: -
v_gene: TRBV7-9
j_gene: TRBJ1-2
abundance: -
CDR3aa: CASSLGLGKPYGYTF
CDR3nt: TGTGCCAGCAGCTTAGGGTTGGGCAAACCTTATGGCTACACCTTC

d_gene: -
v_gene: TRBV4-1
j_gene: TRBJ1-2
abundance: few
CDR3aa: CASSLGQRFYGYTF
CDR3nt: TGCGCCAGCAGCCTCGGACAGCGATTTTATGGCTACACCTTC

d_gene: TRBD2
v_gene: TRBV7-9
j_gene: TRBJ2-5
abundance: -
CDR3aa: CASSLRTSGEETQYF
CDR3nt: TGTGCCAGCAGCTTAAGGACTAGCGGGGAGGAGACCCAGTACTTC

d_gene: -
v_gene: TRBV4-2
j_gene: TRBJ2-1
abundance: -
CDR3aa: CASSQVTSREQFF
CDR3nt: TGTGCCAGCAGCCAAGTAACTAGTCGGGAGCAGTTCTTC

d_gene: -
v_gene: TRBV9
j_gene: TRBJ2-2
abundance: once
CDR3aa: CASSGGIFGELFF
CDR3nt: TGTGCCAGCAGCGGCGGAATTTTCGGGGAGCTGTTTTTT

d_gene: -
v_gene: TRBV27
j_gene: TRBJ2-2
abundance: -
CDR3aa: CASSSGTRNTGELFF
CDR3nt: TGTGCCAGCAGTTCCGGGACAAGAAACACCGGGGAGCTGTTTTTT

d_gene: TRBD2
v_gene: TRBV28
j_gene: TRBJ2-5
abundance: -
CDR3aa: CAVGGAQYF
CDR3nt: TGTGCCGTCGGGGGGGCCCAGTACTTC

d_gene: TRBD2
v_gene: TRBV5-1
j_gene: TRBJ2-7
abundance: -
CDR3aa: CASSLAEIAGVAGFAYEQYF
CDR3nt: TGCGCCAGCAGCTTGGCCGAGATAGCGGGAGTGGCGGGGTTCGCCTACGAGCAGTACTTC

d_gene: -
v_gene: TRBV27
j_gene: TRBJ2-7
abundance: -
CDR3aa: CASSLSHWGETYEQYF
CDR3nt: TGTGCCAGCAGTTTATCACATTGGGGGGAGACCTACGAGCAGTACTTC

d_gene: TRBD1
v_gene: TRBV5-5
j_gene: TRBJ2-3
abundance: -
CDR3aa: CASSSGQSTDTQYF
CDR3nt: TGTGCCAGCAGCTCGGGACAGAGCACAGATACGCAGTATTTT

d_gene: TRBD1
v_gene: TRBV25-1
j_gene: TRBJ2-2
abundance: -
CDR3aa: CASSLTGVAGELFF
CDR3nt: TGTGCCAGCAGTTTGACAGGGGTCGCCGGGGAGCTGTTTTTT

d_gene: TRBD1
v_gene: TRBV10-3
j_gene: TRBJ2-5
abundance: -
CDR3aa: CAIRTGEGAETQYF
CDR3nt: TGTGCCATTAGGACAGGGGAGGGCGCAGAGACCCAGTACTTC

d_gene: -
v_gene: TRBV30
j_gene: TRBJ2-7
abundance: once
CDR3aa: CAMGPYEQYF
CDR3nt: TGTGCCATGGGTCCCTACGAGCAGTACTTC

d_gene: -
v_gene: TRBV27
j_gene: TRBJ1-1
abundance: -
CDR3aa: CASSPRLGMNTEAFF
CDR3nt: TGTGCCAGCAGTCCCCGCTTGGGCATGAACACTGAAGCTTTCTTT

d_gene: TRBD1
v_gene: TRBV28
j_gene: TRBJ2-3
abundance: -
CDR3aa: CASSYDRGPLDTQYF
CDR3nt: TGTGCCAGCAGCTACGACAGGGGACCACTGGATACGCAGTATTTT

d_gene: -
v_gene: TRBV7-9
j_gene: TRBJ2-1
abundance: -
CDR3aa: CASSSDLNEQFF
CDR3nt: TGTGCCAGCAGCTCGGACCTCAATGAGCAGTTCTTC

d_gene: -
v_gene: TRBV5-1
j_gene: TRBJ2-1
abundance: -
CDR3aa: CASNEGPQPVNEQFF
CDR3nt: TGCGCCAGCAATGAGGGGCCTCAGCCAGTCAATGAGCAGTTCTTC

d_gene: TRBD2
v_gene: TRBV28
j_gene: TRBJ2-7
abundance: -
CDR3aa: CASSFSVAGRRSYEQYF
CDR3nt: TGTGCCAGCAGTTTTTCGGTAGCGGGCCGGCGTTCCTACGAGCAGTACTTC

d_gene: TRBD1
v_gene: TRBV27
j_gene: TRBJ2-2
abundance: -
CDR3aa: CASTTPDRWRNTGELFF
CDR3nt: TGTGCCAGCACTACCCCGGACAGGTGGAGAAACACCGGGGAGCTGTTTTTT

d_gene: -
v_gene: TRBV4-1
j_gene: TRBJ2-1
abundance: -
CDR3aa: CASSQEPGNEQFF
CDR3nt: TGCGCCAGCAGCCAAGAACCCGGCAATGAGCAGTTCTTC

d_gene: -
v_gene: TRBV15
j_gene: TRBJ2-2
abundance: -
CDR3aa: CATSRDLGGTGELFF
CDR3nt: TGTGCCACCAGCAGAGATCTGGGGGGCACCGGGGAGCTGTTTTTT

d_gene: TRBD1
v_gene: TRBV4-1
j_gene: TRBJ1-1
abundance: -
CDR3aa: CASSPRTSGTETDEAFF
CDR3nt: TGCGCCAGCAGCCCCCGAACTTCCGGGACAGAGACTGATGAAGCTTTCTTT

d_gene: TRBD1
v_gene: TRBV15
j_gene: TRBJ2-7
abundance: -
CDR3aa: CATSRSRQGDYEQYF
CDR3nt: TGTGCCACCAGCAGATCCCGACAGGGGGACTACGAGCAGTACTTC

d_gene: TRBD2
v_gene: TRBV10-2
j_gene: TRBJ2-1
abundance: -
CDR3aa: CASSGLAGGSRNERFF
CDR3nt: TGCGCCAGCAGTGGACTAGCGGGAGGTTCTCGGAATGAGCGGTTCTTC

d_gene: TRBD2
v_gene: TRBV28
j_gene: TRBJ2-7
abundance: -
CDR3aa: CASSSWTSGSNYEQYF
CDR3nt: TGTGCCAGCAGTTCCTGGACTAGCGGGTCCAACTACGAGCAGTACTTC

d_gene: -
v_gene: TRBV19
j_gene: TRBJ1-1
abundance: -
CDR3aa: CASSYPGFTEAFF
CDR3nt: TGTGCCAGTAGTTACCCAGGATTCACTGAAGCTTTCTTT

d_gene: -
v_gene: TRBV12-2
j_gene: TRBJ2-7
abundance: -
CDR3aa: CASRSTAPRLAGAEQYF
CDR3nt: TGTGCAAGTCGCTCGACTGCCCCACGGCTAGCGGGAGCCGAGCAGTACTTC

d_gene: -
v_gene: TRBV7-8
j_gene: TRBJ1-1
abundance: -
CDR3aa: CASSLALSGWTEAFF
CDR3nt: TGTGCCAGCAGCTTAGCGCTTTCAGGGTGGACTGAAGCTTTCTTT

d_gene: TRBD1
v_gene: TRBV4-1
j_gene: TRBJ2-1
abundance: -
CDR3aa: CASSATPGTGNEQFF
CDR3nt: TGCGCCAGCAGCGCAACCCCCGGGACAGGGAATGAGCAGTTCTTC